Listed below are T cell receptor beta chains from one sample, sequenced in a study of OX40 agonist ivuxolimab in advanced cancers. TCRdb keeps only in-frame clones here, not all; method: immunoSEQ multiplex PCR. The table shows under 85,000 clones, with around 89% occurring only once. This material consisted of CD4+ or CD8+ T cells sorted from blood, taken in a trial of the OX40 agonist ivuxolimab. These receptors were obtained from an adult with an advanced solid tumor such as melanoma, head and neck, liver or kidney cancer. The CDR3 runs from the conserved cysteine through the conserved F or W. Fields, in order: V gene, CDR3 protein.

TRBV5-1 | CASSFQGTLGTEAFF
TRBV19 | CASNQSNQPQHF
TRBV19 | CASSSPRVNQPQHF
TRBV19 | CATTGTGGSRPLHF
TRBV18 | CASSLNPPGINTGELFF
TRBV27 | CASRAGGARELFF
TRBV15 | CATSRGFGMGTEAFF
TRBV7-2 | CASSPDTLGQNSPLHF
TRBV5-4 | CASSRDMNTEAFF
TRBV2 | CASTNSAASGTGELFF
TRBV7-3 | CASSSKARQGANTGELFF
TRBV5-6 | CASSRGTAPRGYTF
TRBV5-4 | CASSPFPQGNTGELFF
TRBV7-9 | CASSLRQIPTEAFF
TRBV6-1 | CASSEPDEKLFF
TRBV11-1 | CASNPGGVGGYTF
TRBV7-2 | CASSFMAGQGANEQYF
TRBV7-6 | CASSPRQGMGTEAFF
TRBV5-4 | CASSLDGGRAFF
TRBV28 | CASSSAGTGDDYGYTF
TRBV7-2 | CASSLGLLLGTEAFF
TRBV7-3 | CASSQGEGGGGTDTQYF
TRBV18 | CASSPGTGGPYGYTF
TRBV9 | CASSKPGSGEFYF
TRBV7-2 | CASSLEGGQPQHF
TRBV5-1 | CASSLGEAGTGELFF
TRBV10-1 | CASSPLGANTGELFF
TRBV5-4 | CASRPDATDTQYF
TRBV7-9 | CASSLSGVSNYGYTF
TRBV5-8 | CASSPLGGTQYF
TRBV19 | CASSITENTEAFF
TRBV10-3 | CAISPSPHPNEQYF
TRBV15 | CATSRGTQETQYF
TRBV9 | CASSVGDTDTQYF
TRBV6-1 | CASSPDLYGYTF
TRBV4-2 | CASSRKWDTEAFF